Listed below are T cell receptor beta chains from one sample, sequenced in a study of OX40 agonist ivuxolimab in advanced cancers. Data came from immunoSEQ multiplex PCR; TCRdb stores just in-frame clones and leaves some out. The sample has under 70,000 clones; 75% to 90% are singletons. The source was CD4+ or CD8+ T cells sorted from blood, collected in a trial of the OX40 agonist ivuxolimab. Every receptor here comes from an adult with an advanced solid tumor such as melanoma, head and neck, liver or kidney cancer. CDR3s include the opening cysteine and the closing phenylalanine or tryptophan. Each record gives: J gene, D gene, V gene, clone size, CDR3 protein, CDR3 DNA. A D gene is named only where the DNA matches it firmly. Size is omitted from some rows. Given values are once, few, many or a class for expanded clones.

>TRBJ1-1|TRBD1|TRBV7-9|NA
CASSRDRVSPNTEAFF
TGTGCCAGCAGCCGGGACAGGGTATCGCCGAACACTGAAGCTTTCTTT
>TRBJ2-1|NA|TRBV6-6|NA
CASSYGRAENYNEQFF
TGTGCCAGCAGTTACGGGCGCGCAGAAAACTACAATGAGCAGTTCTTC
>TRBJ1-1|NA|TRBV7-3|NA
CASSLGTATNTEAFF
TGTGCCAGCAGCTTAGGGACGGCCACGAACACTGAAGCTTTCTTT
>TRBJ2-7|NA|TRBV7-9|once
CASSRNRVPYEQYF
TGTGCCAGCAGCCGAAACAGGGTCCCGTACGAGCAGTACTTC
>TRBJ1-2|TRBD1|TRBV7-2|NA
CASRGTGDYGYTF
TGTGCCAGCAGGGGGACAGGGGACTATGGCTACACCTTC
>TRBJ2-5|TRBD2|TRBV5-6|once
CASSFTSGRSGETQYF
TGTGCCAGCAGCTTCACTAGCGGGAGAAGCGGAGAGACCCAGTACTTC
>TRBJ1-3|NA|TRBV10-3|NA
CATGLEGTGNTIYF
TGTGCCACGGGATTGGAGGGTACTGGAAACACCATATATTTT
>TRBJ2-3|NA|TRBV7-2|NA
CASSSAGVIADTQYF
TGTGCCAGCAGCTCGGCAGGGGTGATCGCAGATACGCAGTATTTT
>TRBJ1-4|NA|TRBV5-4|NA
CASSPTGSLYEKLFF
TGTGCCAGCAGCCCAACCGGGAGCCTCTATGAAAAACTGTTTTTT
>TRBJ2-3|NA|TRBV5-1|NA
CASSFAAGGTDTQYF
TGCGCCAGCAGCTTTGCGGCAGGGGGCACAGATACGCAGTATTTT
>TRBJ2-7|NA|TRBV4-1|NA
CASSQDRHLSSYEQYF
TGCGCCAGCAGCCAAGATCGGCACCTGAGCTCCTACGAGCAGTACTTC
>TRBJ2-7|NA|TRBV2|NA
CASSDEGLEQYF
TGTGCCAGCAGTGATGAAGGACTTGAGCAGTACTTC
>TRBJ1-5|NA|TRBV28|NA
CASSLFTQAGRNQPQHF
TGTGCCAGCAGTTTATTCACACAGGCGGGACGCAATCAGCCCCAGCATTTT
>TRBJ2-3|TRBD2|TRBV6-5|once
CASKASGRGDTQYF
TGTGCCAGCAAGGCTAGCGGGAGGGGGGATACGCAGTATTTT
>TRBJ2-1|NA|TRBV28|NA
CASSWGQNEQFF
TGTGCCAGCAGTTGGGGGCAGAATGAGCAGTTCTTC
>TRBJ2-4|TRBD2|TRBV9|once
CASSVASGTSGRRENIQYF
TGTGCCAGCAGCGTCGCATCCGGGACTAGCGGGAGAAGAGAAAACATTCAGTACTTC
>TRBJ2-2|NA|TRBV19|NA
CASSTRVRKTGELFF
TGTGCCAGTAGTACCCGGGTCAGAAAAACCGGGGAGCTGTTTTTT
>TRBJ2-3|TRBD2|TRBV5-1|few
CASSFSSGGPSTDTQYF
TGCGCCAGCAGCTTCTCTAGCGGGGGCCCGAGCACAGATACGCAGTATTTT
>TRBJ2-1|NA|TRBV6-5|NA
CASSYSGVTGHEQFF
TGTGCCAGCAGTTACTCCGGCGTTACAGGGCATGAGCAGTTCTTC
>TRBJ1-2|NA|TRBV7-8|few
CASSLVRGSGYTF
TGTGCCAGCAGCTTAGTGAGGGGGAGTGGCTACACCTTC
>TRBJ2-7|NA|TRBV7-9|once
CASSQTGPYPLEQYF
TGTGCCAGCAGTCAGACCGGGCCTTACCCCCTCGAGCAGTACTTC
>TRBJ2-7|NA|TRBV7-9|NA
CASSLGAVNEQYF
TGTGCCAGCAGCTTAGGCGCGGTGAACGAGCAGTACTTC
>TRBJ2-4|NA|TRBV28|NA
CASSTNQVIQYF
TGTGCCAGCAGTACTAATCAAGTGATTCAGTACTTC
>TRBJ1-2|NA|TRBV28|NA
CASSFSDSYGYTF
TGTGCCAGCAGTTTCTCGGACAGCTATGGCTACACCTTC
>TRBJ1-2|NA|TRBV5-5|once
CASSLEVKVAGKGYTF
TGTGCCAGCAGCTTGGAAGTTAAGGTTGCAGGGAAAGGCTACACCTTC
>TRBJ1-2|NA|TRBV19|NA
CASRVGVGTNYGYTF
TGTGCCAGCCGGGTGGGGGTAGGGACTAACTATGGCTACACCTTC
>TRBJ2-3|NA|TRBV19|NA
CASSPVSDTQYF
TGTGCCAGTAGCCCAGTCTCAGATACGCAGTATTTT
>TRBJ2-3|TRBD2|TRBV9|NA
CASSDPGLAALHTDTQYF
TGTGCCAGCAGCGATCCGGGACTAGCGGCCCTACACACAGATACGCAGTATTTT
>TRBJ2-7|NA|TRBV2|NA
CASSEGWGRLYEQYF
TGTGCCAGCAGTGAGGGGTGGGGACGGCTCTACGAGCAGTACTTC
>TRBJ2-4|NA|TRBV7-2|NA
CASSLGQGNIQYF
TGTGCCAGCAGCTTAGGGCAGGGGAACATTCAGTACTTC
>TRBJ1-2|TRBD1|TRBV10-3|NA
CAISGTGANYGYTF
TGTGCCATCAGTGGGACAGGGGCTAACTATGGCTACACCTTC
>TRBJ2-6|NA|TRBV7-3|NA
CASSLTGVSGANVLTF
TGTGCCAGCAGCTTAACGGGGGTCTCTGGGGCCAACGTCCTGACTTTC
>TRBJ2-3|TRBD2|TRBV6-1|NA
CASSEVGLAGWDTQYF
TGTGCCAGCAGTGAAGTAGGACTAGCGGGCTGGGATACGCAGTATTTT
>TRBJ1-2|TRBD1|TRBV19|NA
CASRTDRAVGYTF
TGTGCCAGTAGGACGGACAGGGCGGTTGGCTACACCTTC
>TRBJ2-3|NA|TRBV2|NA
CASDETDTQYF
TGTGCCAGCGACGAAACAGATACGCAGTATTTT
>TRBJ1-5|NA|TRBV6-6|NA
CASSGAGAVGGPQHF
TGTGCCAGCAGTGGGGCGGGGGCGGTTGGTGGGCCCCAGCATTTT
>TRBJ2-1|TRBD2|TRBV27|NA
CASSLPPGLAGENEQFF
TGTGCCAGCAGTTTACCACCGGGACTAGCGGGAGAGAATGAGCAGTTCTTC
>TRBJ2-7|TRBD2|TRBV5-5|NA
CASSLAGGRPYEQYF
TGTGCCAGCAGCTTAGCGGGAGGCCGACCGTACGAGCAGTACTTC
>TRBJ2-7|TRBD2|TRBV9|NA
CASSDGTSGRAYEQYF
TGTGCCAGCAGCGATGGGACTAGCGGGAGGGCCTACGAGCAGTACTTC
>TRBJ2-7|NA|TRBV29-1|NA
CSATDTGSYEQYF
TGCAGCGCTACCGATACAGGGTCCTACGAGCAGTACTTC
>TRBJ1-3|TRBD1|TRBV6-5|NA
CASSEQGNTIYF
TGTGCCAGCAGCGAACAGGGGAACACCATATATTTT
>TRBJ2-5|NA|TRBV5-1|NA
CASSLKTEQETQYF
TGCGCCAGCAGCTTGAAAACAGAGCAAGAGACCCAGTACTTC
>TRBJ2-5|NA|TRBV6-1|NA
CASNRQAQETQYF
TGTGCCAGCAATCGACAGGCTCAAGAGACCCAGTACTTC
>TRBJ1-1|TRBD1|TRBV18|NA
CASSPNQNRGLLVTEAFF
TGTGCCAGCTCACCCAATCAGAACAGGGGATTATTGGTCACTGAAGCTTTCTTT
>TRBJ1-2|TRBD1|TRBV5-6|NA
CASSFRQGASGYTF
TGTGCCAGCAGCTTCAGACAGGGGGCGAGTGGCTACACCTTC
>TRBJ1-5|TRBD1|TRBV4-2|once
CASSQGPQGAGASNQPQHF
TGTGCCAGCAGCCAAGGTCCACAGGGGGCTGGGGCGAGCAATCAGCCCCAGCATTTT
>TRBJ2-1|TRBD1|TRBV10-1|NA
CASSRTGGSYNEQFF
TGCGCCAGCAGCCGGACAGGGGGGTCCTACAATGAGCAGTTCTTC
>TRBJ2-3|TRBD2|TRBV11-3|NA
CASSSPTWTSGSRDTQYF
TGTGCCAGCAGCTCCCCCACTTGGACTAGCGGGAGTAGAGATACGCAGTATTTT
>TRBJ2-4|NA|TRBV5-1|NA
CASSFLESAKNIQYF
TGCGCCAGCAGCTTCCTCGAATCCGCAAAAAACATTCAGTACTTC
>TRBJ2-1|TRBD1|TRBV10-3|NA
CAISDPGQGMDEQFF
TGTGCCATCAGTGACCCGGGACAGGGCATGGATGAGCAGTTCTTC
>TRBJ2-6|NA|TRBV27|NA
CASRSRPGGRATLGANVLTF
TGTGCCAGCAGGTCTCGACCAGGTGGCAGGGCCACTCTGGGGGCCAACGTCCTGACTTTC
>TRBJ1-4|NA|TRBV19|NA
CASSLTGLRGEKLFF
TGTGCCAGTAGTTTAACGGGTCTCAGAGGGGAAAAACTGTTTTTT
>TRBJ2-7|TRBD2|TRBV11-3|NA
CASSSGGSFYEQYF
TGTGCCAGCAGCTCCGGGGGGAGCTTCTACGAGCAGTACTTC
>TRBJ2-5|NA|TRBV27|NA
CASPEPRKQETQYF
TGTGCCAGCCCGGAGCCCAGGAAGCAAGAGACCCAGTACTTC
>TRBJ2-2|NA|TRBV20-1|NA
CSALNTGELFF
TGCAGTGCTCTGAACACCGGGGAGCTGTTTTTT
>TRBJ2-7|NA|TRBV7-9|NA
CASSPFGAGAYEQYF
TGTGCCAGCAGCCCCTTTGGGGCGGGGGCTTACGAGCAGTACTTC
>TRBJ2-3|NA|TRBV5-6|NA
CASSRTGSGTDTQYF
TGTGCCAGCAGCCGGACGGGATCTGGCACAGATACGCAGTATTTT
>TRBJ1-5|NA|TRBV6-1|once
CASSDGSREPQHF
TGTGCCAGCAGTGACGGGTCCCGCGAGCCCCAGCATTTT
>TRBJ1-1|NA|TRBV5-1|NA
CASSSRAQNTEAFF
TGCGCCAGCAGCTCCAGGGCCCAGAACACTGAAGCTTTCTTT
>TRBJ2-5|NA|TRBV14|few
CASSQHANQETQYF
TGTGCCAGCAGCCAACATGCTAACCAAGAGACCCAGTACTTC